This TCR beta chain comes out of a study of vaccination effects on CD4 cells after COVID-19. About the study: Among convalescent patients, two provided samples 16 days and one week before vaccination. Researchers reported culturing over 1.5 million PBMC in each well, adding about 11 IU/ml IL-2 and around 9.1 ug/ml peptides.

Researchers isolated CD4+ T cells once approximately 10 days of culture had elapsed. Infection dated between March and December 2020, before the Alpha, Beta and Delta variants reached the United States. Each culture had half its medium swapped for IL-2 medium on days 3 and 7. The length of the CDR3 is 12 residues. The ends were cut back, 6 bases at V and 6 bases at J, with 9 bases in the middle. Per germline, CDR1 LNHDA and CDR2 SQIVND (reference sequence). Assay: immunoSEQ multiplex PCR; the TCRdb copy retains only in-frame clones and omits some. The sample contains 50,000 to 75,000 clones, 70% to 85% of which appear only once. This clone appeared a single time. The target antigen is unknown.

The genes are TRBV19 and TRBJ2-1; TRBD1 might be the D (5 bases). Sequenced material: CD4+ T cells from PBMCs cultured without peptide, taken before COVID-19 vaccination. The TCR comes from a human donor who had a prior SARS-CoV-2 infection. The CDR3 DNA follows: TGTGCCAGTAGAGACAGACCCAATGAGCAGTTCTTC. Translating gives CASRDRPNEQFF.